The next 31 T cell receptor beta chains were all read from a single sample in a study of CD8 T cell repertoires and HIV-1 epitope variants. These receptors have no identified antigens. Generated by immunoSEQ multiplex PCR, the TCRdb table keeps only in-frame clones and is missing some. The sample consists of fewer than 4,500 clones, 65% to 70% of them appearing once. Sequenced: cultured CD8+ T cells derived from PBMCs. All receptors derive from a male donor with HIV.

This clone has more than one count but fewer than ten. The chain uses TRBV28 and TRBJ1-6, with D unclear. CDR3 length: 13 residues. Germline CDR1 MDHEN, CDR2 SYDVKM. Trimming took 2 bases from V and 7 from J, leaving 6 bases between them. CDR3 sequence (DNA): TGTGCCAGCAGTTTAAATGTGAATTCACCCCTCCACTTT. Protein sequence: CASSLNVNSPLHF.

The rearrangement uses TRBV5-6 and TRBJ2-3; D ambiguous. The germline V gene encodes CDR1 SGHDT and CDR2 YYEEEE. Trimming pared 1 base from V and 1 base from J, leaving 4 bases between. The CDR3 is made up of 13 amino acids. CDR3 nucleotides: TGTGCCAGCAGCTTGACAGGCACAGATACGCAGTATTTT. Protein: CASSLTGTDTQYF.

CDR3 region: CASSHRRQGNTGELFF. The CDR3 DNA reads TGTGCCAGCTCGCACCGGAGGCAGGGGAACACCGGGGAGCTGTTTTTT. The chain employs TRBV18 and TRBJ2-2; D possibly matches TRBD1 or TRBD2 (5 bases each). Trimming removed 6 bases at V and 1 base at J, with 15 bases between. The CDR3 is 16 amino acids. The germline gives CDR1 KGHSH, CDR2 LQKENI.

This rearrangement joins TRBV11-2 to TRBJ2-5; TRBD1 agrees at 9 bases. Germline V gene sequence: CDR1 SGHAT, CDR2 FQNNGV. J was trimmed by 5 bases and V by 5 bases; bases with no gene match: 6. CDR3 length equals 14 residues. Here the CDR3 reads CASSLGQGTETQYF. CDR3 bases: TGTGCCAGCAGCCTAGGACAGGGGACGGAGACCCAGTACTTC.

This rearrangement joins TRBV5-1 to TRBJ2-1; 12 bases match TRBD2. Germline V CDR1 and CDR2: SGHRS, YFSETQ. The CDR3 is made up of 17 amino acids. Germline trimming cut 0 bases from V and 5 bases from J; bases unmatched to any gene: 6. The CDR3 nucleotides are TGCGCCAGCAGCTTGGCCTCCGGACTAGCGGGAAACAATGAGCAGTTCTTC. Protein product: CASSLASGLAGNNEQFF.

This chain links TRBV29-1 with TRBJ2-7, with 8 nucleotides matching TRBD1. Germline lookup yields CDR1 SQVTM and CDR2 ANQGSEA. This CDR3 has 14 residues. After removal of 5 bases from V and 5 bases from J, the junction contained 11 bases not matched to a gene. The CDR3 coding sequence is TGCAGCGTTATCCTTCTGACAGGGGAGAACGAGCAGTACTTC. This translates into CSVILLTGENEQYF.

The CDR3 nucleotides are TGTGCCAGCTACAGGGGGATACGATATGGCTACACCTTC. Its translation: CASYRGIRYGYTF. The chain is built from TRBV7-2 and TRBJ1-2, with 8 bases fitting TRBD1. Germline CDR1 is SGHTA and CDR2 is FQGNSA. This CDR3 is built from 13 residues. Trimming cost V 8 bases and J 5 bases; bases outside gene matches: 7.

The V gene is TRBV30, the J gene TRBJ2-7, with 10 positions matching TRBD1. V gave up 5 bases and J gave up 1 base; unmatched junction bases: 5. Germline lookup yields CDR1 GTSNPN and CDR2 SVGIG (reference sequence). CDR3 size: 14 residues. CDR3 sequence reads: CAWGTGEGSYEQYF. The CDR3 nucleotides read TGTGCCTGGGGGACAGGGGAGGGTTCCTACGAGCAGTACTTC.

This clone has more than one count but fewer than ten. The V gene is TRBV7-9, the J gene TRBJ1-5; unclear D gene. CDR1 and CDR2 from the germline V gene are SEHNR and FQNEAQ (reference sequence). V was cut by 1 base and J by 5 bases, with 6 bases left in between. The length of the CDR3 is 13 residues. Here the CDR3 reads CASSLGTDQPQHF. CDR3 DNA: TGTGCCAGCAGCTTAGGTACAGATCAGCCCCAGCATTTT.

This clone was recorded a few times. The chain links TRBV11-3 to TRBJ2-7, with TRBD1 matching 7 bases. The CDR3 spans 12 residues. V was clipped by 6 bases and J by 5 bases; unmatched bases: 4. The germline V gene has CDR1 SGHNT and CDR2 YENEEA. The CDR3 sequence is CASSYTGDEQYF. In DNA form, the CDR3 reads TGTGCCAGCAGTTATACAGGGGACGAGCAGTACTTC.

The chain links TRBV5-6 to TRBJ2-3, with D perhaps given as TRBD1 or TRBD2 (5 bases each). Germline CDR1 and CDR2: SGHDT and YYEEEE. V gave up 4 bases and J gave up 9 bases, with 15 bases separating them. The CDR3 extends over 13 amino acids. CDR3 sequence: CASSPGPVMTQYF. CDR3 coding DNA: TGTGCCAGCAGCCCGGGACCGGTCATGACGCAGTATTTT.

Only a few counts were recorded for this clone. The rearrangement uses TRBV2 and TRBJ2-2; tentatively, D is TRBD2 (6 bases). CDR3 size: 14 residues. Germline CDR1 and CDR2: SNHLY and FYNNEI. Deletions cut 6 bases from V and 9 bases from J, with 17 bases between. The CDR3 DNA reads TGTGCCAGCAGCACCGGGACTGGCTCCTGGGAGCTGTTTTTT. This codes for CASSTGTGSWELFF.

This clone has only a few counts. The chain is built from TRBV16 and TRBJ1-1; no clear D. The V end was cut by 4 bases, the J end by 0 bases, with 9 bases between. This CDR3 is 14 amino acids long. Germline V gene data show CDR1 as KGHSY and CDR2 as FQNENV. CDR3 protein: CASSLNTLNTEAFF. CDR3 bases: TGTGCCAGCAGCCTAAATACTTTGAACACTGAAGCTTTCTTT.

V and J are TRBV5-4 and TRBJ2-5; D gene ambiguous. This CDR3 region has 14 residues. V lost 5 bases and J lost 2, with 13 bases in between. Germline CDR1 reads SGHNT; CDR2 reads YYREEE (reference sequence). This CDR3 is CASSLDWDQETQYF. DNA of the CDR3: TGTGCCAGCAGTTTAGACTGGGATCAAGAGACCCAGTACTTC.

This CDR3 is CASSDYGQRDEQYF. The CDR3 DNA is TGTGCCAGCAGTGACTACGGACAGCGCGACGAGCAGTACTTC. This sequence joins TRBV2 and TRBJ2-5; a possible D gene is TRBD1 (6 bases). The end of the DNA is better explained by TRBJ2-7, so the J call may be wrong. The CDR3 has 14 residues. CDR1 is SNHLY and CDR2 is FYNNEI in the germline V gene.

V gene TRBV6-1 combines with J gene TRBJ2-7, with a weak D call TRBD1 (6 bases). Germline V gene data show CDR1 as MNHNS and CDR2 as SASEGT. The V gene lost 2 bases and the J gene lost 3 bases, with 14 bases spanning the gap. The CDR3 totals 15 residues. CDR3 nucleotides: TGTGCCAGCAGTGAACTCGCAGGGGTCTTCTACGAGCAGTACTTC. It is translated as CASSELAGVFYEQYF.

The chain has TRBV5-6 and TRBJ2-1, with a possible D match to TRBD1 (6 bases). V lost 4 bases to trimming and J lost 0 bases, with 11 bases between them. Per germline, CDR1 SGHDT and CDR2 YYEEEE. The CDR3 runs to 15 residues. In DNA form, the CDR3 reads TGTGCCAGCAGCCTAGGGACAAGCTCCTACAATGAGCAGTTCTTC. This gives the protein CASSLGTSSYNEQFF.

The rearrangement links TRBV5-1 to TRBJ2-3; unclear D gene. This CDR3 has 14 residues. Germline CDR1 is SGHRS and CDR2 is YFSETQ. The V end was cut by 0 bases, the J end by 1 base, with 6 bases between. Written as DNA, the CDR3 is TGCGCCAGCAGCTTGGGTGTGCGCACAGATACGCAGTATTTT. Translation: CASSLGVRTDTQYF.

This rearrangement joins TRBV27 to TRBJ2-1; 11 nucleotides line up with TRBD1. CDR3 length: 15 residues. J was trimmed by 9 bases and V by 4 bases; bases with no gene match: 8. CDR1 is MNHEY, CDR2 SMNVEV, per germline (reference sequence). The CDR3 reads CASSYRTGTGGEQFF. CDR3 DNA sequence: TGTGCCAGCAGTTACAGAACCGGGACAGGGGGTGAGCAGTTCTTC.

J is TRBJ2-7 and V is TRBV19, with D maybe TRBD2 (5 bases). CDR1 and CDR2 from the germline V gene are LNHDA and SQIVND (reference sequence). V lost 2 bases, J lost 3 bases, and 14 bases lay in between. This CDR3 comprises 15 residues. CDR3 in amino acids: CASSITSGVHYEQYF. DNA for the CDR3: TGTGCCAGTAGTATAACATCCGGGGTTCACTACGAGCAGTACTTC.

The chain has TRBV7-9 and TRBJ2-2; D unclear. Germline CDR1 SEHNR, CDR2 FQNEAQ (reference sequence). The CDR3 runs 12 residues. Trimming removed 2 bases at V and 4 bases at J, with 2 bases between. The CDR3 DNA follows: TGTGCCAGCAGCTTAACCACCGGGGAGCTGTTTTTT. It specifies CASSLTTGELFF.

In its sample, this clone was seen a few times. V is TRBV6-1 and J is TRBJ1-1; no clear D. The germline CDR1 and CDR2 sequences are MNHNS and SASEGT. Trimming took off 0 bases at V and 6 bases at J, with 11 bases between the two ends. This CDR3 region has 14 residues. CDR3 sequence reads: CASSEAEPGAEAFF. The DNA for the CDR3 is TGTGCCAGCAGTGAAGCTGAGCCGGGAGCTGAAGCTTTCTTT.

The chain carries TRBV28 and TRBJ2-7; 11 nucleotides line up with TRBD2. V was pared by 3 bases and J by 0 bases, with 7 bases of the junction left unmatched. The CDR3 covers 17 residues. Germline CDR1 is MDHEN and CDR2 is SYDVKM. The CDR3 spells CASSFSLAGGSSYEQYF. The CDR3 DNA is TGTGCCAGCAGTTTTTCTCTAGCGGGAGGTAGCTCCTACGAGCAGTACTTC.

The V call is TRBV5-4, the J call TRBJ2-5; possibly TRBD2 for D (5 bases). Deletions cut 9 bases from V and 10 bases from J, with 13 bases between. Germline assignment: CDR1 SGHNT and CDR2 YYREEE (reference sequence). The CDR3 length is 10 residues. The CDR3 DNA reads TGTGCCACCCCCAGCGGAGACCAGTACTTC. Translation gives CATPSGDQYF.

The rearrangement joins TRBV28 to TRBJ2-7, with a tentative D call TRBD1 (5 bases). This CDR3 region has 14 residues. Trimming removed 11 bases from V and 6 bases from J, with 23 bases in between. Per germline, CDR1 MDHEN and CDR2 SYDVKM. CDR3 nucleotides: TGTGCCTCTCAGACCCCAGGGTCCTGGCTCGAGCAGTACTTC. This codes for CASQTPGSWLEQYF.

This rearrangement joins TRBV10-3 to TRBJ2-1; 8 bases are a match to TRBD2. This CDR3 region has 17 residues. V shed 0 bases and J 0 bases; nucleotides not matched to a gene: 4. Germline-derived CDR1 and CDR2 are ENHRY and SYGVKD. The DNA of the CDR3 is TGTGCCATCAGTGAGTCGACGGCGGGGGGCTCCTACAATGAGCAGTTCTTC. Its protein is CAISESTAGGSYNEQFF.

The V and J genes are TRBV6-1 and TRBJ2-5, with 11 bases that match TRBD1. The CDR3 sequence is 15 residues long. Unmatched junction bases numbered 4, after V lost 6 bases and J lost 1 base. CDR1 and CDR2 from the germline V gene are MNHNS and SASEGT. The CDR3 nucleotides are TGTGCCAGCAGCGATGGGACAGGGGGCCAAGAGACCCAGTACTTC. It translates to CASSDGTGGQETQYF.

This clone was observed a few times. The rearrangement uses TRBV19 and TRBJ2-1; no clear D. Germline lookup yields CDR1 LNHDA and CDR2 SQIVND (reference sequence). V was cut by 1 base and J by 1 base, with 11 bases left in between. This CDR3 is 16 amino acids long. The CDR3 region has the DNA TGTGCCAGTAGTATAGGGGCCGGTGGATCCTACAATGAGCAGTTCTTC. Amino acid sequence: CASSIGAGGSYNEQFF.

Only a few counts were recorded for this clone. This rearrangement joins TRBV4-2 to TRBJ2-1; TRBD2 matches 8 bases. This CDR3 spans 15 amino acids. CDR1 and CDR2 (germline): LGHNA, YNFKEQ. The J segment lost 5 bases and the V segment lost 5 bases, leaving 8 bases of the junction unmatched. Written as DNA, the CDR3 is TGTGCCAGCAGCATCTTCCGGGGGGGCGACAATGAGCAGTTCTTC. Residues: CASSIFRGGDNEQFF.

The rearrangement uses TRBV28 and TRBJ2-2; 9 bases map to TRBD1. The germline CDR1 and CDR2 sequences are MDHEN and SYDVKM. Trimming cost V 6 bases and J 0 bases; bases outside gene matches: 8. This CDR3 has 17 residues. This CDR3 is CASRRPGQGPNTGELFF. The DNA of the CDR3 is TGTGCCAGCAGACGCCCAGGACAGGGGCCGAACACCGGGGAGCTGTTTTTT. The variable domain in full, with the rest retrieved from reference TRBV28 and TRBJ2-2, is DVKVTQSSRYLVKRTGEKVFLECVQDMDHENMFWYRQDPGLGLRLIYFSYDVKMKEKGDIPEGYSVSREKKERFSLILESASTNQTSMYLCASRRPGQGPNTGELFFGEGSRLTVL.

This clone was detected a few times. The chain carries TRBV28 and TRBJ1-5; D call uncertain. The V end was cut by 3 bases, the J end by 3 bases, with 12 bases between. This CDR3 is built from 15 residues. Germline lookup yields CDR1 MDHEN and CDR2 SYDVKM. Here the CDR3 reads CASSFDGRYNQPQHF. The DNA for the CDR3 is TGTGCCAGCAGTTTTGATGGACGGTACAATCAGCCCCAGCATTTT.